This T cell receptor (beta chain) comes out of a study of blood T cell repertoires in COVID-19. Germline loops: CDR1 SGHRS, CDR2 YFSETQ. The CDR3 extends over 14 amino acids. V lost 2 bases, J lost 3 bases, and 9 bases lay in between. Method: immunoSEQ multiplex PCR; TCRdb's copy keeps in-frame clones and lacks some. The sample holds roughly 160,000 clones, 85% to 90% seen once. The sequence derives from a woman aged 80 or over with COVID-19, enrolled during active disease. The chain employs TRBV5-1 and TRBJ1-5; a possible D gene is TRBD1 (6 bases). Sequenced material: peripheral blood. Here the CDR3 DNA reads TGCGCCAGCAGCTTCGGACAGAACAATCAGCCCCAGCATTTT. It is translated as CASSFGQNNQPQHF.